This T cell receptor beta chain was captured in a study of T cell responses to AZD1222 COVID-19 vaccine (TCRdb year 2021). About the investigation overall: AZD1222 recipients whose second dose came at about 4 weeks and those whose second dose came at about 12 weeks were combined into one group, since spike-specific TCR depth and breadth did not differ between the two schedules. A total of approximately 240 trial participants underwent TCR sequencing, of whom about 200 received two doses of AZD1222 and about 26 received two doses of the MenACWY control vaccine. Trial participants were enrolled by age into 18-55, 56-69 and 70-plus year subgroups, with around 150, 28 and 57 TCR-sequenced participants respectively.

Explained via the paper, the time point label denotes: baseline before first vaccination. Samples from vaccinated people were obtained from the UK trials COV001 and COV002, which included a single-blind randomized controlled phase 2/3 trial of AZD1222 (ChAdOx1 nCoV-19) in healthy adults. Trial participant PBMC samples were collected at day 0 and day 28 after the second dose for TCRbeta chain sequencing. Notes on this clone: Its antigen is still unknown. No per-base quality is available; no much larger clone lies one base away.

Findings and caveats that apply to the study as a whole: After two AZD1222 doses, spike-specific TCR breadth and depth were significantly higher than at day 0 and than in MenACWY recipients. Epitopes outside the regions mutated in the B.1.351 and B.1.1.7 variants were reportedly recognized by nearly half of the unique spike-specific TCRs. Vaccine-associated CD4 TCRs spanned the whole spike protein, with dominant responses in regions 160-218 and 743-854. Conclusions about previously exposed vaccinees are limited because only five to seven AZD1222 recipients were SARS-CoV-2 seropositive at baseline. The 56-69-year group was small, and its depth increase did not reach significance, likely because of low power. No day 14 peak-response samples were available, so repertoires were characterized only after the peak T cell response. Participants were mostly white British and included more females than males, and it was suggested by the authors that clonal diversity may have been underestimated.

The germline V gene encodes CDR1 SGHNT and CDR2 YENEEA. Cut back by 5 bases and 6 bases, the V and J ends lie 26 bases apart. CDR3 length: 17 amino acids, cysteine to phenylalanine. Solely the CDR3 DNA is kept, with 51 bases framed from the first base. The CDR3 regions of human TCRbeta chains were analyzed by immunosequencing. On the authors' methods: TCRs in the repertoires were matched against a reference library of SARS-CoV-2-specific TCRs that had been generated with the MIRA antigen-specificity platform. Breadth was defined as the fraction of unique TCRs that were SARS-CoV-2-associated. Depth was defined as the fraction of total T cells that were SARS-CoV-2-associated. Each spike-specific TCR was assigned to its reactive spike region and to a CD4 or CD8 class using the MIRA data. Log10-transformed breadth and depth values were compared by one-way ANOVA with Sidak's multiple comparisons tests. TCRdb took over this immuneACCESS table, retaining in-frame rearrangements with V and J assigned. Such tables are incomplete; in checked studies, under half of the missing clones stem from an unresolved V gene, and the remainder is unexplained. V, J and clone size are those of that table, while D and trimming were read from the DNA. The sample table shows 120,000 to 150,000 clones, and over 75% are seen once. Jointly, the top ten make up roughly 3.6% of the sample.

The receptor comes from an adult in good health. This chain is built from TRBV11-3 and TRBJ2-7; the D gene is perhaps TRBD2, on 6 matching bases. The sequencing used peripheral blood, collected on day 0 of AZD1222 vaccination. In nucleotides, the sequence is TGTGCCAGCAGCCCCCGACGCGGGGCGGGTTGGGCGAGCGAGCAGTACTTC. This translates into CASSPRRGAGWASEQYF.